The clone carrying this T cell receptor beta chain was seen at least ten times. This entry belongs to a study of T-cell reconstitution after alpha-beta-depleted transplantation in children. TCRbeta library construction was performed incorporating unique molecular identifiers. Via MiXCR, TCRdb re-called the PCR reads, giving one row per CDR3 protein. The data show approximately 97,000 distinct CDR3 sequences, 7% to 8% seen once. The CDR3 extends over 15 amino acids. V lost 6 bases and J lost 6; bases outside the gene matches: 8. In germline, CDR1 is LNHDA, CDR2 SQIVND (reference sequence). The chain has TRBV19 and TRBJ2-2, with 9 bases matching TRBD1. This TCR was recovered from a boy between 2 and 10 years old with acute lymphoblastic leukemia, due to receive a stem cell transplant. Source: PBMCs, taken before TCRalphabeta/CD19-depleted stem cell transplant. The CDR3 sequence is CASSIGDREAGELFF. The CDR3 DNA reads TGTGCCAGTAGCATTGGGGACAGGGAGGCCGGGGAGCTGTTTTTT.